This T cell receptor (beta chain) comes out of a study of CD8 T cells in ankylosing spondylitis. The study, taken as a whole, reports: Reportedly, disease-linked clones are significantly enriched in ankylosing spondylitis patients' matched synovial fluid. Clones that were linked to disease were CD8+ and were relatively rare in peripheral blood. Made up of about eight highly homologous variants, a TCR beta motif appeared characteristic of ankylosing spondylitis blood.

Germline-derived CDR1 and CDR2 are SGHRS and YFSETQ. This CDR3 spans 13 amino acids. V lost 0 bases to trimming and J lost 13 bases, with 14 bases between them. Of note for this clonotype: Its antigen is not identified.

A quantitative 5'-RACE method, one with molecular barcodes, was used to make TCR beta libraries. TCRdb analysed the 5' RACE reads with MiXCR anew, one entry per CDR3 protein. Seen here are about 450,000 distinct CDR3 sequences, about 24% observed once, and the top ten hold about 0.9%. The sequenced material came from blood, either unsorted or a sorted T cell fraction (not recorded which). The chain combines TRBV5-1 with TRBJ2-1; possible D gene TRBD2, 6 bases. The source of this sequence is a male donor with ankylosing spondylitis. In DNA form, the CDR3 reads TGCGCCAGCAGCTTGGATCCTAGCGACAAACAGTTCTTC. It translates to CASSLDPSDKQFF.